A selection of T cell receptor beta chains follows, all from one sample in a study of T cell changes during pregnancy in multiple sclerosis. TCRdb keeps only in-frame clones here, not all; method: immunoSEQ multiplex PCR. The top ten clones hold 0.89% of a sample with over 50,000 clones, 75% to 90% of them seen once. Material: peripheral blood, obtained in the first trimester of pregnancy. Receptors originate from a female donor in good health, enrolled as a control in a pregnancy study. CDR3s include the opening cysteine and the closing phenylalanine or tryptophan. The order of the fields is V gene, J gene, CDR3 protein.

>TRBV10-3|TRBJ1-3
CALGRTGGAEGNTIYF
>TRBV29-1|TRBJ2-3
CSVVTLRDRGDTQYF
>TRBV4-3|TRBJ2-6
CASSPSAGESNVLTF
>TRBV6-1|TRBJ2-1
CASLILAGGYNEQFF
>TRBV7-3|TRBJ2-3
CASSLIGGSTDTQYF
>TRBV27|TRBJ2-3
CASSLRPGLSSTDTQYF
>TRBV27|TRBJ2-7
CASSLFGISYEQYF
>TRBV6-4|TRBJ2-3
CASSDSIGGGGTDTQYF
>TRBV30|TRBJ2-1
CAWSVATGAYNEQFF
>TRBV9|TRBJ1-2
CASSAWTGGVYGYTF
>TRBV4-3|TRBJ1-3
CASSQVYATSSGNTIYF
>TRBV4-1|TRBJ1-2
CASSQDATAPYGYTF
>TRBV5-1|TRBJ1-2
CASSRNSDGYTF
>TRBV27|TRBJ2-7
CASSFSDRVGEQYF
>TRBV7-3|TRBJ1-3
CASSLVGGGSGNTIYF
>TRBV29-1|TRBJ2-3
CSVSMGRDTQYF
>TRBV6-5|TRBJ1-2
CASSTITTGDYGYTF
>TRBV18|TRBJ2-1
CASSRDGGEQFF
>TRBV27|TRBJ1-2
CASSWDGRRYGYTF
>TRBV4-3|TRBJ2-1
CASSQDGASGGANEQFF
>TRBV11-2|TRBJ1-5
CASSLGLHRYSNQPQHF
>TRBV5-1|TRBJ2-5
CASSYRDQETQYF
>TRBV9|TRBJ2-1
CASSVPGLAGGLTEQFF
>TRBV5-4|TRBJ2-1
CASSHSGGYNEQFF